The source of this T cell receptor beta chain is a study of cytomegalovirus exposure and HLA in healthy donors. Study outcomes and limitations: The study designated roughly 150 TCR beta chains cytomegalovirus-associated. Within a later analysis, the majority of CMV-associated TCR beta chains appeared HLA-restricted.

V was trimmed by 5 bases and J by 0 bases, leaving 21 bases between them. The CDR3 extends over 18 amino acids. To note about this clone: Its antigen is not identified.

Primers: 60 Vbeta forward and 13 Jbeta reverse. Method: immunoSEQ multiplex PCR; TCRdb's copy keeps in-frame clones and lacks some. This sample has 200,000 or so clones; roughly four fifths occur once, and the top ten carry roughly 0.097%. The sequenced sample consisted of PBMCs. The V call is TRBV5-3, the J call TRBJ1-5, with D maybe TRBD1 (5 bases). TRBV5-3 is classed as an ORF, of uncertain function. This clonotype originated in a boy younger than 10 in good health and CMV-seronegative. The CDR3 region is CARRLGGRAPYSNQPQHF. The CDR3 DNA follows: TGTGCCAGAAGGCTGGGCGGCAGGGCCCCTTATAGCAATCAGCCCCAGCATTTT.